This is a list of T cell receptor beta chains from one sample in a study of T cell repertoires in cytomegalovirus infection. In TCRdb, the reads were re-called with MiXCR into one record per CDR3 protein. The data contain hundreds of thousands of distinct CDR3 sequences, about a third of them singletons. The antigens these receptors bind are not known. The sample in question was cultured CD8+ T cells from PBMCs, obtained from culture after CMV antigen stimulation. These receptors were collected from a human donor in good health (CMV status not recorded). Some clones in this sample may be carry-over from other donors' samples. The CDR3 runs from the conserved cysteine through the conserved F or W. The D gene is left open where the match is weak. Expanded clones get a size class; other rows say once, few or many, or leave the size out.

size	V	D	J	DNA	CDR3
few	TRBV20-1	NA	TRBJ1-5	TGCAGTGCAGAGTCACTTGAGGGTTATCAGCCCCAGCATTTT	CSAESLEGYQPQHF
NA	TRBV7-4	NA	TRBJ1-4	TGTGTCAGCAGCTTAGGGGCGCGGGCTGCCTTCAGGGAAAAACTGTTTTTT	CVSSLGARAAFREKLFF
NA	TRBV6-6	NA	TRBJ1-5	TGTGTCAGCGACGAAAGGGGCGGGAATCAACCCCAGCATTTT	CVSDERGGNQPQHF
few	TRBV5-1	TRBD2	TRBJ2-1	TGCGCCAGCAGCTTGGGGGGCAGCGGGGGCCCTCAAAAGCAGTTCTTC	CASSLGGSGGPQKQFF
many	TRBV25-1	TRBD1	TRBJ2-7	TGTGCCAGCAAGGGACAGGACTACGAGCAGTACTTC	CASKGQDYEQYF
NA	TRBV7-2	TRBD2	TRBJ2-1	TGTGCCAACAGCCTTACTAGCGGGGCGTCCCGGAATGAGCAGTTCTTC	CANSLTSGASRNEQFF
NA	TRBV20-1	TRBD1	TRBJ1-5	TGCAGTGCTAGAGCTGGGGACAGGCAGCCCCAGCATTTT	CSARAGDRQPQHF
few	TRBV7-9	TRBD1	TRBJ2-1	TGTGCCAGCGCTTGGGACAGCCCAGGTGAGCAGTTCTTC	CASAWDSPGEQFF
few	TRBV4-1	NA	TRBJ1-2	TGCGCCAGCAGCCAGGCTCCGGGAGCCGAGGGCTACACCTTC	CASSQAPGAEGYTF
few	TRBV19	NA	TRBJ1-5	TGTGCCAGTAGTATAGTAGAAAATCAGCCCCAGCATTTT	CASSIVENQPQHF
NA	TRBV7-6	NA	TRBJ2-4	TGTGTCAGCAGCCACAGGGAAACCAAAAACATTCAGTACTTC	CVSSHRETKNIQYF
few	TRBV11-2	NA	TRBJ2-1	TGTGCCAGCAGCTTAGATATGGGACGCGGGTACAATGAGCAGTTCTTC	CASSLDMGRGYNEQFF
NA	TRBV7-2	NA	TRBJ1-1	TGTGCCAGCAGCTTAGAATTACAGCCTTTCACTGAAGCTTTCTTT	CASSLELQPFTEAFF
few	TRBV4-3	NA	TRBJ2-5	TGCGCCAGCAGCCAAGCGTCGTACCAAGAGACCCAGTACTTC	CASSQASYQETQYF
many	TRBV6-1	TRBD1	TRBJ1-6	TGTGCCAGCAGTGAACAAGGACAGGGGGCGTTTAATTCACCCCTCCACTTT	CASSEQGQGAFNSPLHF
few	TRBV27	NA	TRBJ2-7	TGTGCCAGCCTCCATCGGGATTTCCCATACGAGCAGTACTTC	CASLHRDFPYEQYF
few	TRBV12-3/TRBV12-4	TRBD1	TRBJ2-2	TGTGCCGGTACAGGGGAGAACACCGGGGAGCTGTTTTTT	CAGTGENTGELFF
NA	TRBV12-3/TRBV12-4	TRBD2	TRBJ2-1	TGTGCCAGCAGCATATTAGCGGGGGGGCCATCGCTTGAGCAGTTCTTC	CASSILAGGPSLEQFF
few	TRBV19	TRBD1	TRBJ1-5	TGTGCCAGTACCCCAGGGGGGGAAGGCAATCAGCCCCAGCATTTT	CASTPGGEGNQPQHF
NA	TRBV27	NA	TRBJ2-6	TGTGCCAGCAGTTCGTACCTTCTCTCTGGGGCCAACGTCCTGACTTTC	CASSSYLLSGANVLTF
few	TRBV12-3/TRBV12-4	NA	TRBJ1-2	TGTGCCAGCAGCCTCTTCGGCGAAGGCAAAGATGGCTACACCTTC	CASSLFGEGKDGYTF
NA	TRBV9	TRBD1	TRBJ1-2	TGTGCCAGCAGCGTAGGGGACAGAAACTATGGCTACACCTTC	CASSVGDRNYGYTF
NA	TRBV29-1	TRBD1	TRBJ2-1	TGCAGCGTTGGGGGGACAGGCAATGAGCAGTTCTTC	CSVGGTGNEQFF
many	TRBV12-3/TRBV12-4	NA	TRBJ2-2	TGTGCCAGCAGTTTTATGTGGGGTGAGGGTGTCACCGGGGAGCTGTTTTTT	CASSFMWGEGVTGELFF
NA	TRBV6-1	NA	TRBJ2-3	TGTGCCAGCAGTGAACGCCTACACACAGATACGCAGTATTTT	CASSERLHTDTQYF
NA	TRBV9	NA	TRBJ1-5	TGTGCCAGCAGCGTAGATCAGAGCAATCAGCCCCAGCATTTT	CASSVDQSNQPQHF
NA	TRBV29-1	TRBD1	TRBJ2-3	TGCAGCATCACAGGGGGCAGCACAGATACGCAGTATTTT	CSITGGSTDTQYF
NA	TRBV6-6	NA	TRBJ1-1	TGTGCCAGCAGCCGGCCAGAGGTTTCGGACACTGAAGCTTTCTTT	CASSRPEVSDTEAFF
NA	TRBV6-5	NA	TRBJ2-1	TGTGCCAGCAGTTCGGGTCCCTTTGGGGAGCAGTTCTTC	CASSSGPFGEQFF
NA	TRBV4-1	TRBD2	TRBJ2-2	TGCGCCAGCAGCCTACGGACTAGCGGGAACACCGGGGAGCTGTTTTTT	CASSLRTSGNTGELFF
many	TRBV7-2	NA	TRBJ2-7	TGTGCCAGCAGCTTATCGACTTTCTACGAGCAGTACTTC	CASSLSTFYEQYF
NA	TRBV12-3/TRBV12-4	NA	TRBJ1-2	TGTGCCAGCAGCGCAACATCTAACTATGGCTACACCTTC	CASSATSNYGYTF
NA	TRBV27	NA	TRBJ1-5	TGTGCCAGTACCCCCGGGGGGCCTAATCAGCCCCAGCATTTT	CASTPGGPNQPQHF
once	TRBV20-1	TRBD2	TRBJ2-7	TGCAGTGCTATCTCGCTAGCGGAGAGCTCCTACGAGCAGTACTTC	CSAISLAESSYEQYF
many	TRBV7-2	TRBD1	TRBJ2-4	TGTGCCAGCAGCAAACGGACAGGGGGCGCAGACATTCAGTACTTC	CASSKRTGGADIQYF
few	TRBV7-9	NA	TRBJ2-2	TGTGCCAGCATAGTGGGGATAACCGGGGAGCTGTTTTTT	CASIVGITGELFF
NA	TRBV7-6	NA	TRBJ2-7	TGTGCCAGCAGCCTCCCCGGGAAGTTCTCCTACGAGCAGTACTTC	CASSLPGKFSYEQYF
few	TRBV27	TRBD1	TRBJ1-2	TGTGCCAGCAGGACCTTCATCAGGGGGCGCGGGGGCTACACCTTC	CASRTFIRGRGGYTF
few	TRBV7-9	NA	TRBJ2-1	TGTGCCAGCAGCTTAGGTCGTTGGAACTACAATGAGCAGTTCTTC	CASSLGRWNYNEQFF
few	TRBV12-3/TRBV12-4	TRBD1	TRBJ2-5	TGTGCCAGCAGGTCCCCAGGGGGAGAGACCCAGTACTTC	CASRSPGGETQYF
NA	TRBV3-1	NA	TRBJ2-5	TGTGCCAGCAGCCCTCCAGGGCTTGAAGAGACCCAGTACTTC	CASSPPGLEETQYF
NA	TRBV4-1	NA	TRBJ1-3	TGCGCCAGCAGCCAAGAGACAGTCATATCTGGAAACACCATATATTTT	CASSQETVISGNTIYF
many	TRBV25-1	NA	TRBJ2-7	TGTGCCAGCAGTGAAAGACAGGAGTTCAACTACGAGCAGTACTTC	CASSERQEFNYEQYF
few	TRBV7-9	TRBD1	TRBJ1-1	TGTGCCAGCAGCTTAGTCACAGGGGAAACTGAAGCTTTCTTT	CASSLVTGETEAFF
NA	TRBV29-1	TRBD1	TRBJ1-1	TGCAGCGTTGTCGGGCTACAGGGGCCAGGGGCTTTCTTT	CSVVGLQGPGAFF
NA	TRBV27	TRBD1	TRBJ2-7	TGTGCCAGCAATCCACAGGGGGCGCCCGTCGGCGAGCAGTACTTC	CASNPQGAPVGEQYF